The 15 T cell receptor beta chains listed next were all sequenced from one sample in a study of patients and donors after allogeneic stem cell transplantation. TCRdb passed the RT-PCR reads through MiXCR, listing each CDR3 protein once. The sample contains approximately 150,000 distinct CDR3 sequences, approximately 24% of which appear only once. The sample taken for sequencing was blood, either unsorted or a sorted T cell fraction (not recorded which). These receptors came from a human donor who was either an allogeneic HSCT recipient or a stem cell or donor lymphocyte infusion donor (not recorded which). It is not recorded whose cells these are; they may come from a transplant donor.

In this sample, this clonotype turned up a few times. V is TRBV3-1 and J is TRBJ1-1, with D unresolved. The germline V gene encodes CDR1 LGHDT and CDR2 YNNKEL (reference sequence). This CDR3 comprises 13 residues. V lost 0 bases to trimming and J lost 6 bases, with 8 bases between them. The CDR3 DNA sequence: TGTGCCAGCAGCCAAGATACGCCAGCTGAAGCTTTCTTT. As protein: CASSQDTPAEAFF.

The chain combines TRBV7-8 with TRBJ1-5; 10 bases are shared with TRBD1. The length of the CDR3 is 15 residues. Germline V gives CDR1 SGHVS, CDR2 FQNEAQ. The V segment lost 5 bases and the J segment 5 bases; nucleotides outside the gene matches: 6. CDR3 region: CASSRGTGEYQPQHF. DNA for the CDR3: TGTGCCAGCAGCAGGGGGACAGGGGAATATCAGCCCCAGCATTTT.

This clonotype was detected only a few times. The V gene is TRBV5-1, the J gene TRBJ2-3, with D possibly being TRBD2 (6 bases). Germline assignment: CDR1 SGHRS and CDR2 YFSETQ. The CDR3 consists of 13 residues. The V gene lost 7 bases and the J gene lost 7 bases, with 16 bases spanning the gap. Here the CDR3 reads CASATGRLNTQYF. The CDR3 DNA reads as TGCGCCAGCGCAACGGGGAGGTTAAATACGCAGTATTTT. The full variable domain, its missing parts supplied by reference TRBV5-1 and TRBJ2-3, is KAGVTQTPRYLIKTRGQQVTLSCSPISGHRSVSWYQQTPGQGLQFLFEYFSETQRNKGNFPGRFSGRQFSNSRSEMNVSTLELGDSALYLCASATGRLNTQYFGPGTRLTVL.

This sequence joins TRBV30 and TRBJ2-2, with D unresolved. The CDR3 is made up of 14 amino acids. Germline lookup yields CDR1 GTSNPN and CDR2 SVGIG (reference sequence). Deletions cut 3 bases from V and 5 bases from J, with 13 bases between. CDR3 protein: CAWRGFMVTGELFF. CDR3 nucleotides: TGTGCCTGGAGAGGTTTTATGGTTACCGGGGAGCTGTTTTTT.

The rearrangement joins TRBV6-5 to TRBJ2-7, with 7 nucleotides matching TRBD1. Trimming cost V 6 bases and J 5 bases; bases outside gene matches: 7. CDR1 MNHEY and CDR2 SVGAGI come from the germline V gene. This CDR3 comprises 13 residues. CDR3 bases: TGTGCCAGCAGCCGGACAGGAGGCGACGAGCAGTACTTC. Translating it yields CASSRTGGDEQYF.

In this sample, this clonotype turned up a few times. V is TRBV7-2 and J is TRBJ1-6, with D possibly being TRBD1 (5 bases). V lost 3 bases and J lost 4, with 10 bases in between. The CDR3 has 15 amino acids. The germline CDR1 and CDR2 sequences are SGHTA and FQGNSA. CDR3: CASSFVGPYNSPLHF. In DNA, the CDR3 is TGTGCCAGCAGCTTCGTGGGGCCATATAATTCACCCCTCCACTTT.

The chain carries TRBV5-1 and TRBJ2-3; 7 bases align to TRBD1. After removal of 3 bases from V and 5 bases from J, the junction contained 12 bases not matched to a gene. The CDR3 is 16 amino acids. From germline, CDR1 is SGHRS and CDR2 YFSETQ. In DNA form, the CDR3 reads TGCGCCAGCAGCTATGGGACAGCCGTATTCAAAGATACGCAGTATTTT. Amino acid sequence: CASSYGTAVFKDTQYF.

Remarks on this clonotype: One end of the junction varies from germline; a read error may be responsible. V gene TRBV5-5 combines with J gene TRBJ1-2; 8 bases match TRBD1. This CDR3 is 16 amino acids long. From germline, CDR1 is SGHKS and CDR2 YYEKEE (reference sequence). The CDR3 nucleotides read TGTGCCAGCAGCTGGCGACAGGGGTCAAATATCTATGGCAACACCTTC. It specifies CASSWRQGSNIYGNTF.

This clonotype was counted between two and nine times. This rearrangement joins TRBV20-1 to TRBJ2-7; 8 positions agree with TRBD2. The CDR3 is made up of 14 amino acids. J gave up 0 bases and V 5 bases, and 6 bases lay outside the gene matches. Germline assignment: CDR1 DFQATT and CDR2 SNEGSKA (reference sequence). CDR3 sequence reads: CSAPGGASSYEQYF. The CDR3 DNA reads TGCAGTGCTCCCGGGGGGGCCAGCTCCTACGAGCAGTACTTC.

The chain joins TRBV12-3 or TRBV12-4 to TRBJ2-1; 11 bases are shared with TRBD2. The CDR3 sequence is 15 residues long. The V segment lost 6 bases and the J segment 9 bases; nucleotides outside the gene matches: 10. CDR3 DNA sequence: TGTGCCAGCAGCGCCCTAGCGGGAGGTTATGGTGAGCAGTTCTTC. Protein product: CASSALAGGYGEQFF.

The chain employs TRBV29-1 and TRBJ1-1; no reliable D call. Trimming shortened V by 8 bases and J by 0 bases, and 7 bases separated the two germline ends. The CDR3 extends over 11 amino acids. Germline V lookup: CDR1 SQVTM, CDR2 ANQGSEA. The CDR3 sequence: CSFRLNTEAFF. The CDR3 nucleotides read TGCAGCTTTCGACTGAACACTGAAGCTTTCTTT.

This clonotype was observed a few times. DNA for the CDR3: TGCAGTGCTAGGGACAGGGGGCACGACTATGGCTACACCTTC. It yields the protein CSARDRGHDYGYTF. This rearrangement joins TRBV20-1 to TRBJ1-2, with 11 bases lining up with TRBD1. V shed 3 bases, J shed 3 bases, and the junction held 3 bases outside the gene matches. CDR1 is DFQATT, CDR2 SNEGSKA, per germline (reference sequence). The CDR3 is 14 residues long.

This clonotype was counted only a few times. This chain joins TRBV18 and TRBJ1-2; D not resolved. This CDR3 is 13 amino acids long. Germline V gives CDR1 KGHSH, CDR2 LQKENI. Trimming shortened V by 5 bases and J by 3 bases, and 10 bases separated the two germline ends. DNA for the CDR3: TGTGCCAGCTCAGCCAGGAGTGACTATGGCTACACCTTC. This codes for CASSARSDYGYTF.

Only a few counts were recorded for this clonotype. The chain couples TRBV7-2 to TRBJ1-1; the D is unclear. The germline V and J ends were trimmed by 7 bases and 0 bases, with 15 bases remaining between them. The CDR3 totals 15 residues. The germline CDR1 and CDR2 sequences are SGHTA and FQGNSA. CDR3 coding DNA: TGTGCCAGCATCGGCTTAGACCTTATGAACACTGAAGCTTTCTTT. Protein sequence: CASIGLDLMNTEAFF. Full variable domain (remainder filled in from reference TRBV7-2 and TRBJ1-1): GAGVSQSPSNKVTEKGKDVELRCDPISGHTALYWYRQSLGQGLEFLIYFQGNSAPDKSGLPSDRFSAERTGGSVSTLTIQRTQQEDSAVYLCASIGLDLMNTEAFFGQGTRLTVV.

This clonotype was seen a handful of times. This chain links TRBV5-1 with TRBJ1-4; D possibly corresponds to TRBD1 (5 bases). Germline V gives CDR1 SGHRS, CDR2 YFSETQ. Trimming left V 0 bases short and J 13 bases short, with 16 bases between. CDR3 size: 14 residues. The CDR3 coding sequence is TGCGCCAGCAGCTTGGGAGTAGGCGGGGACGGACTGTTTTTT. Protein: CASSLGVGGDGLFF.